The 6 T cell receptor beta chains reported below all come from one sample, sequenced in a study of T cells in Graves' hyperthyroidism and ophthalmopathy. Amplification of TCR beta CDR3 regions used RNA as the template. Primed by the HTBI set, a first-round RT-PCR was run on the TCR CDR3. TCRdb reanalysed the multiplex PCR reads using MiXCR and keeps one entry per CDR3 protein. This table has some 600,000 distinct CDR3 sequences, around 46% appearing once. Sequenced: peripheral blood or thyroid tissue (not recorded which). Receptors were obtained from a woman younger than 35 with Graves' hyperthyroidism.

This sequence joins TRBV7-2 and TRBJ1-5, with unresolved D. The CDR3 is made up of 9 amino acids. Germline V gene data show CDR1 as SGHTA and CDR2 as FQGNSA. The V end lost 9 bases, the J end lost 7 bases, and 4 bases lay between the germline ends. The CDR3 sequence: CARAQPQHF. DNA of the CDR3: TGTGCCAGGGCGCAGCCCCAGCATTTT.

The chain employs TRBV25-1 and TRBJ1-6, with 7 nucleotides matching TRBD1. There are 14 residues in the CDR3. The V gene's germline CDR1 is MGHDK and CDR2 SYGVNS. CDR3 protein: CARDLGGENSPLHF. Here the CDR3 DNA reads TGTGCTAGAGATCTAGGGGGCGAAAATTCACCCCTCCACTTT.

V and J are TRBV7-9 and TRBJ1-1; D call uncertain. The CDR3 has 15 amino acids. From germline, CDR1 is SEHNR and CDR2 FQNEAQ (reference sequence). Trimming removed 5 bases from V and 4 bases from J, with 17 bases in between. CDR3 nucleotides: TGTGCCAGCAGCCGCAATTGGAGGGAGGGCACTGAAGCTTTCTTT. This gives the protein CASSRNWREGTEAFF.

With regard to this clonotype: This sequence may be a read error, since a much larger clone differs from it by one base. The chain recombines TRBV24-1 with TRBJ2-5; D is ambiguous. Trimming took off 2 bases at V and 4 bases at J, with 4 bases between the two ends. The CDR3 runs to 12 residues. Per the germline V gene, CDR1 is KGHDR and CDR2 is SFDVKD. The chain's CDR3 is CATSDWGETQYF. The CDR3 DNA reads TGTGCCACCAGTGATTGGGGAGAGACCCAGTACTTC.

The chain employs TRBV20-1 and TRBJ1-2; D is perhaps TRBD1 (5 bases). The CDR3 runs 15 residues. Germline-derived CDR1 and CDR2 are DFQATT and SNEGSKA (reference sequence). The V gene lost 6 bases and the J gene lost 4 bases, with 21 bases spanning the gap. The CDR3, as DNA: TGCAGTGCCATGGGACGGATGGAGGGGTCCTATGGCTACACCTTC. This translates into CSAMGRMEGSYGYTF.

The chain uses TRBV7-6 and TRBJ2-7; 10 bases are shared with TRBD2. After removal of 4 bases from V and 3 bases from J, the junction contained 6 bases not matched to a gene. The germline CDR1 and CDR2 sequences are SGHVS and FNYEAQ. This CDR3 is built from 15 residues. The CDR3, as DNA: TGTGCCAGCAGCTCAAGCGGGAGGGCCAGCTACGAGCAGTACTTC. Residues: CASSSSGRASYEQYF.